Below are 27 T cell receptor beta chains sequenced from a single sample in a study of somatic mutations in cytotoxic T cells in rheumatoid arthritis (dated by TCRdb to about 2017). Receptor amplification or capture employed the immunoSEQ multiplex PCR assay. TCRdb took this table from immuneACCESS and kept in-frame rearrangements with V and J called. Such tables lack part of the clones; where checked against another copy, unresolved V genes explain under half of the gap, and the rest is unexplained. In this sample the table shows roughly 9,400 clones, roughly 80% of which occur a single time. Around 36% of the sample rests with the top ten. Sequencing was carried out using CD8+ T cells sorted from blood. The receptor source for this set is a woman aged 45-65 years in good health.

Points on this clone: A junction boundary mismatches the germline segment, possibly from a read error. V is TRBV27 and J is TRBJ2-7; D is undetermined. The V gene's germline CDR1 is MNHEY and CDR2 SMNVEV (reference sequence). The CDR3 sequence is 15 residues long. The CDR3 bases are TGTGCCGGCAGTTTATCGTTCCGGTTGTCCTACGAGCAGTACTTC. This codes for CAGSLSFRLSYEQYF.

The chain has TRBV6-6 and TRBJ2-7; a possible D gene is TRBD1 (6 bases). Per germline, CDR1 MNHNY and CDR2 SVGAGI (reference sequence). V dropped 2 bases and J dropped 3 bases, with 11 bases sitting between them. The CDR3 is 14 amino acids. The CDR3 region has the DNA TGTGCCAGCAGTTACCCGCAACAGGGCTACGAGCAGTACTTC. Protein product: CASSYPQQGYEQYF.

In DNA form, the CDR3 reads TGTGCCAGCAGTCTTGGACTCAATTACAATGAGCAGTTCTTC. Its translation is CASSLGLNYNEQFF. The chain couples TRBV27 to TRBJ2-1; perhaps TRBD2 as D (5 bases). V dropped 5 bases and J dropped 4 bases, with 12 bases sitting between them. The CDR3 loop spans 14 amino acids. Germline loops: CDR1 MNHEY, CDR2 SMNVEV (reference sequence).

The chain links TRBV7-8 to TRBJ2-5; possible D gene TRBD1, 5 bases. Trimming left V 7 bases short and J 3 bases short, with 21 bases between. The CDR3 length is 16 residues. The germline V gene has CDR1 SGHVS and CDR2 FQNEAQ. The CDR3 DNA reads as TGTGCCAGCACCCCCTGGACCGCCAGGGCGGAAGAGACCCAGTACTTC. The encoded protein is CASTPWTARAEETQYF.

The chain uses TRBV5-1 and TRBJ1-6; possible D gene TRBD1, 5 bases. V was clipped by 0 bases and J by 10 bases, with 11 bases between them. CDR3 length: 14 amino acids. Germline-derived CDR1 and CDR2 are SGHRS and YFSETQ. This CDR3 reads CASSLAGTGSPLHF. For the CDR3, the DNA is TGCGCCAGCAGCTTGGCCGGGACTGGCTCACCCCTCCACTTT. The entire variable domain, with the rest obtained from reference TRBV5-1 and TRBJ1-6, is as follows: KAGVTQTPRYLIKTRGQQVTLSCSPISGHRSVSWYQQTPGQGLQFLFEYFSETQRNKGNFPGRFSGRQFSNSRSEMNVSTLELGDSALYLCASSLAGTGSPLHFGNGTRLTVT.

The chain combines TRBV27 with TRBJ2-7; 11 positions match TRBD1. CDR1 and CDR2 (germline): MNHEY, SMNVEV (reference sequence). The CDR3 is 15 residues long. Germline trimming cut 4 bases from V and 3 bases from J; bases unmatched to any gene: 5. The CDR3 coding sequence is TGTGCCAGCAGTTCCTCCGGGACAGGGGGCTACGAGCAGTACTTC. Translated, it gives CASSSSGTGGYEQYF.

The V and J genes are TRBV10-3 and TRBJ2-1, with TRBD2 identical over 14 bases. The J segment lost 5 bases and the V segment lost 2 bases, leaving 8 bases of the junction unmatched. This CDR3 region has 18 residues. Germline CDR1 and CDR2: ENHRY and SYGVKD. In DNA form, the CDR3 reads TGTGCCATCAGTGAGGGACTAGCGGGGGGTGTAGGGGACAATGAGCAGTTCTTC. It is translated as CAISEGLAGGVGDNEQFF.

This clone has only one observation. The chain recombines TRBV5-1 with TRBJ2-7; maybe TRBD1 (5 bases). Germline-derived CDR1 and CDR2 are SGHRS and YFSETQ. This CDR3 has 15 residues. The ends were cut back, 6 bases at V and 0 bases at J, with 16 bases in the middle. The CDR3 DNA is TGCGCCAGCACTCCAGGACACTTCACCTCCTACGAGCAGTACTTC. Its translation is CASTPGHFTSYEQYF.

The chain employs TRBV19 and TRBJ2-7, with a weak D call TRBD2 (5 bases). The germline CDR1 and CDR2 sequences are LNHDA and SQIVND (reference sequence). V dropped 3 bases and J dropped 5 bases, with 11 bases sitting between them. CDR3 length: 13 residues. The CDR3: CASSMRVIHEQYF. As DNA, the CDR3 is TGTGCCAGTAGTATGCGGGTAATCCACGAGCAGTACTTC.

This clone was seen only once. This chain's CDR3 is CASSGGYYNEQFF. CDR3 in DNA: TGTGCCAGCAGCGGGGGGTACTACAATGAGCAGTTCTTC. The V gene is TRBV5-4, the J gene TRBJ2-1; tentative D call: TRBD2 (6 bases). The ends were cut back, 4 bases at V and 3 bases at J, with 8 bases in the middle. CDR1 SGHNT and CDR2 YYREEE come from the germline V gene (reference sequence). This CDR3 contains 13 residues.

By share, this clone counts as large. The V and J genes are TRBV15 and TRBJ2-2, with 10 nucleotides matching TRBD2. The V gene's germline CDR1 is LNHNV and CDR2 YYDKDF (reference sequence). V lost 4 bases, J lost 5 bases, and 4 bases stayed unmatched. The CDR3 contains 15 residues. CDR3 in DNA: TGTGCCACCAGCAAGAGCGGGGGGGGTACCGGGGAGCTGTTTTTT. It codes for CATSKSGGGTGELFF.

The CDR3 DNA reads TGTGCCAGCAGTGAAGGCTTCGGGTGGGGGGGCCCTTCTCTCGAGCAGTACTTC. This codes for CASSEGFGWGGPSLEQYF. The chain is built from TRBV6-1 and TRBJ2-7; weak D call: TRBD2 (7 bases). Germline V gene sequence: CDR1 MNHNS, CDR2 SASEGT. This CDR3 spans 18 amino acids. V lost 1 base, J lost 6 bases, and 25 bases lay in between.

The chain is built from TRBV27 and TRBJ1-1; D not certain. Trimming removed 6 bases from V and 2 bases from J, with 10 bases in between. The CDR3 covers 13 residues. Germline V gene sequence: CDR1 MNHEY, CDR2 SMNVEV (reference sequence). This CDR3 is CASSPLINTEAFF. The CDR3 coding sequence is TGTGCCAGCAGCCCTTTAATAAACACTGAAGCTTTCTTT.

The chain couples TRBV5-1 to TRBJ2-7; D gene uncertain. The CDR3 runs to 13 residues. Germline CDR1 SGHRS, CDR2 YFSETQ. Trimming stripped 4 bases from V and 0 bases from J, with 8 bases between. CDR3 sequence: CASSTVSSYEQYF. In DNA, the CDR3 is TGCGCCAGCAGCACCGTGAGCTCCTACGAGCAGTACTTC. Combining the CDR3 with reference TRBV5-1 and TRBJ2-7 gives the whole variable domain KAGVTQTPRYLIKTRGQQVTLSCSPISGHRSVSWYQQTPGQGLQFLFEYFSETQRNKGNFPGRFSGRQFSNSRSEMNVSTLELGDSALYLCASSTVSSYEQYFGPGTRLTVT.

The V gene is TRBV27, the J gene TRBJ2-2; 10 bases are a match to TRBD1. CDR3 length equals 15 residues. The V segment lost 3 bases and the J segment 4 bases; nucleotides outside the gene matches: 2. Germline CDR1 is MNHEY and CDR2 is SMNVEV (reference sequence). CDR3 in amino acids: CASSLTGGVTGELFF. The DNA for the CDR3 is TGTGCCAGCAGTTTGACAGGGGGCGTCACCGGGGAGCTGTTTTTT.

This chain links TRBV19 with TRBJ1-1; 7 bases align to TRBD1. The germline CDR1 and CDR2 sequences are LNHDA and SQIVND (reference sequence). This CDR3 contains 14 residues. The junction had 6 bases not matched to a gene; V was cut back by 3 bases and J by 5 bases. The CDR3 loop is CASSMGRGATEAFF. The CDR3 nucleotides are TGTGCCAGTAGTATGGGCAGGGGGGCGACTGAAGCTTTCTTT. The full variable domain, completed using reference TRBV19 and TRBJ1-1, is DGGITQSPKYLFRKEGQNVTLSCEQNLNHDAMYWYRQDPGQGLRLIYYSQIVNDFQKGDIAEGYSVSREKKESFPLTVTSAQKNPTAFYLCASSMGRGATEAFFGQGTRLTVV.

This chain links TRBV11-2 with TRBJ2-4; perhaps TRBD2 as D (6 bases). Germline assignment: CDR1 SGHAT and CDR2 FQNNGV. The V and J ends lost 5 bases and 7 bases respectively, with 18 bases between them. This CDR3 spans 15 amino acids. CDR3 region: CASSLIGGMRNIQYF. DNA for the CDR3: TGTGCCAGCAGCCTTATCGGAGGGATGCGCAACATTCAGTACTTC. Filled out from reference TRBV11-2 and TRBJ2-4, the complete variable domain reads EAGVAQSPRYKIIEKRQSVAFWCNPISGHATLYWYQQILGQGPKLLIQFQNNGVVDDSQLPKDRFSAERLKGVDSTLKIQPAKLEDSAVYLCASSLIGGMRNIQYFGAGTRLSVL.

As regards this clone: The sample carries other DNA sequences with the same CDR3. CDR3 sequence reads: CASSEGQGGLYGYTF. CDR3 coding DNA: TGTGCCAGCAGTGAAGGGCAGGGGGGACTCTATGGCTACACCTTC. The chain links TRBV2 to TRBJ1-2, with 7 bases lining up with TRBD1. Germline lookup yields CDR1 SNHLY and CDR2 FYNNEI. The CDR3 runs 15 residues. V was pared by 1 base and J by 4 bases, with 6 bases of the junction left unmatched.

The chain uses TRBV6-1 and TRBJ1-3; 9 positions match TRBD1. The CDR3 consists of 15 residues. V lost 6 bases and J lost 0; bases outside the gene matches: 3. Germline-derived CDR1 and CDR2 are MNHNS and SASEGT. The CDR3 bases are TGTGCCAGCAGGGACAGGGGTGACTCTGGAAACACCATATATTTT. This encodes CASRDRGDSGNTIYF.

V is TRBV4-2 and J is TRBJ1-2; D may be TRBD1 (5 bases). The CDR3 contains 17 residues. V was trimmed by 1 base and J by 3 bases, leaving 18 bases between them. Per germline, CDR1 LGHNA and CDR2 YNFKEQ. CDR3 region: CASSQVPEQATYYGYTF. CDR3 DNA sequence: TGTGCCAGCAGCCAAGTACCCGAACAGGCAACGTACTATGGCTACACCTTC.

By sample fraction, this clone is large. This rearrangement joins TRBV6-4 to TRBJ2-1; 10 bases are shared with TRBD1. J was trimmed by 7 bases and V by 3 bases; bases with no gene match: 12. Germline V lookup: CDR1 MRHNA, CDR2 SNTAGT. There are 17 residues in the CDR3. CDR3 nucleotides: TGTGCCAGCAGTGAACTGGGTGGGACAGGGGCAAGGAATGAGCAGTTCTTC. It yields the protein CASSELGGTGARNEQFF.

The chain couples TRBV20-1 to TRBJ2-7; no reliable D call. The CDR3 has 11 residues. V gave up 0 bases and J gave up 4 bases, with 4 bases separating them. Germline-derived CDR1 and CDR2 are DFQATT and SNEGSKA (reference sequence). The CDR3 reads CSARDPYEQYF. For the CDR3, the DNA is TGCAGTGCTAGAGATCCTTACGAGCAGTACTTC.

The V gene is TRBV28, the J gene TRBJ1-2; a weak D match, TRBD1 (5 bases). The ends were cut back, 5 bases at V and 2 bases at J, with 12 bases in the middle. Germline-derived CDR1 and CDR2 are MDHEN and SYDVKM. The CDR3 has 14 residues. The CDR3 region is CASSPPGGNYGYTF. In DNA, the CDR3 is TGTGCCAGCAGTCCCCCCGGGGGAAACTATGGCTACACCTTC.

The table lists this clone with a count of one. The rearrangement links TRBV11-2 to TRBJ2-7; TRBD1 aligns across 9 bases. With V trimmed by 4 bases and J by 3 bases, 1 base remained unmatched. The CDR3 is made up of 13 amino acids. Germline assignment: CDR1 SGHAT and CDR2 FQNNGV. The chain's CDR3 is CASSWTGDYEQYF. The CDR3 DNA reads as TGTGCCAGCAGCTGGACAGGGGACTACGAGCAGTACTTC.

The chain couples TRBV2 to TRBJ2-1, with TRBD2 matching over 8 bases. Per the germline V gene, CDR1 is SNHLY and CDR2 is FYNNEI. Trimming cost V 3 bases and J 1 base; bases outside gene matches: 11. The CDR3 has 18 residues. In DNA form, the CDR3 reads TGTGCCAGCAGTGATGAGGCGGGGGGCCCCCGGTCCTACAATGAGCAGTTCTTC. Protein product: CASSDEAGGPRSYNEQFF.

This clone has only one observation. The rearrangement links TRBV10-3 to TRBJ1-1; TRBD1 matches 8 bases. The CDR3 consists of 14 residues. J lost 5 bases, V lost 2 bases, and 4 bases had no gene match. Germline values: CDR1 ENHRY, CDR2 SYGVKD. The CDR3 nucleotides read TGTGCCATCAGTGAGACAGGGGGAGGGACTGAAGCTTTCTTT. Translating it yields CAISETGGGTEAFF.

This clone was observed a single time. The genes are TRBV19 and TRBJ2-5; D possibly corresponds to TRBD1 (5 bases). The end of the DNA is better explained by TRBJ2-7, so the J call may be wrong. Per germline, CDR1 LNHDA and CDR2 SQIVND (reference sequence). The CDR3 is 15 residues long. CDR3 coding DNA: TGTGCCAGTAGTAGCCCAGGGCGCGCGAACTACGAGCAGTACTTC. Residues: CASSSPGRANYEQYF.